This T cell receptor beta chain came from a study of OX40 agonist ivuxolimab in advanced cancers. Study-wide context: Hepatocellular carcinoma, melanoma, renal cell or head and neck cancer occurred in dose-escalation patients. Past anti-PD-1, anti-PD-L1 or anti-CTLA-4 therapy was accepted, and 30% to 50% had received some. Study-wide findings and caveats: Expanded clones belonging to CD8+ T cells outnumbered, on average, those of CD4+.

Peripheral blood came from all dose cohorts at three timepoints. Method: immunoSEQ multiplex PCR; TCRdb's copy keeps in-frame clones and lacks some. The sample shows under 100,000 clones, 85% to 95% of them seen only once. There are 16 residues in the CDR3. Germline V CDR1 and CDR2: MNHEY, SMNVEV (reference sequence). After removal of 3 bases from V and 4 bases from J, the junction contained 10 bases not matched to a gene. Regarding this clone: What it binds is not known.

The source material was CD4+ or CD8+ T cells sorted from blood, sampled in a trial of the OX40 agonist ivuxolimab. This clonotype was obtained from an adult with an advanced solid tumor such as melanoma, head and neck, liver or kidney cancer. The chain recombines TRBV27 with TRBJ2-3; TRBD1 aligns across 7 bases. In DNA form, the CDR3 reads TGTGCCAGCAGTTTGTTAACAGGGGCCCCCTCAGATACGCAGTATTTT. Translating it yields CASSLLTGAPSDTQYF.